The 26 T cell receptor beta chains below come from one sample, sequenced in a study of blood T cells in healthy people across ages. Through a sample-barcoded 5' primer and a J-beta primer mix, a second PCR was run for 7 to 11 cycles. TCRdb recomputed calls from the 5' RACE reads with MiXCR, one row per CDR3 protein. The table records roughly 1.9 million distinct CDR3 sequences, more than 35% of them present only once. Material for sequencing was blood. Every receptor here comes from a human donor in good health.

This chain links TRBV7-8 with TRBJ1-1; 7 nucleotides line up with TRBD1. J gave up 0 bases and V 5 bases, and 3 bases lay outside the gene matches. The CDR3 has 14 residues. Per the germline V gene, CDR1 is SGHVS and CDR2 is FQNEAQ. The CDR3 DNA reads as TGTGCCAGCAGCGGACAGGTTTTGAACACTGAAGCTTTCTTT. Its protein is CASSGQVLNTEAFF.

The CDR3 here is CATSSRRGTVANYGYTF. CDR3 bases: TGTGCCACCAGCTCCCGGAGGGGGACGGTCGCTAACTATGGCTACACCTTC. The chain is built from TRBV15 and TRBJ1-2, with a weak D call TRBD1 (6 bases). The germline CDR1 and CDR2 sequences are LNHNV and YYDKDF (reference sequence). This CDR3 comprises 17 residues. With 5 bases removed from V and 0 bases from J, the gap between germline ends came to 19 bases.

CDR3: CASSLWRQGTQYF. The CDR3 DNA follows: TGCGCCAGCAGCTTGTGGAGACAGGGGACCCAGTACTTC. This chain uses TRBV5-1 with TRBJ2-5, with 7 bases matching TRBD1. This CDR3 is 13 amino acids long. After removal of 1 base from V and 7 bases from J, the junction contained 4 bases not matched to a gene. CDR1 is SGHRS and CDR2 is YFSETQ in the germline V gene.

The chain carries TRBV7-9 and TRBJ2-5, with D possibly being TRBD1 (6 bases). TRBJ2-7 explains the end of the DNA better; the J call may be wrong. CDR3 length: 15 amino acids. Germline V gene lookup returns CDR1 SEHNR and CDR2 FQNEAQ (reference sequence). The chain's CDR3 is CASSHGEGVFYEQYF. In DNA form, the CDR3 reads TGTGCCAGCAGCCACGGCGAGGGGGTCTTCTACGAGCAGTACTTC.

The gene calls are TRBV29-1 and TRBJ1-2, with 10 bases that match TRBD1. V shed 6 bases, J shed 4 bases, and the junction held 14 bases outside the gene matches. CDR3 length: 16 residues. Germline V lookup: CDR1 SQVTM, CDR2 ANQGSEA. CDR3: CSVQPGQGRGIYGYTF. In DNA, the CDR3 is TGCAGCGTCCAACCGGGACAGGGGCGCGGGATCTATGGCTACACCTTC.

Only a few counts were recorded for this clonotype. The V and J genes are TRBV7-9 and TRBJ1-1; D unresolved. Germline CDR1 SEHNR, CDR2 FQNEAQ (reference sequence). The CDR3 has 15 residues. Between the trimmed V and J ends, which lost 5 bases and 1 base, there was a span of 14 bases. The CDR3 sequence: CASSPGGGPNTEAFF. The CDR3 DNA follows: TGTGCCAGCAGCCCTGGCGGTGGCCCGAACACTGAAGCTTTCTTT.

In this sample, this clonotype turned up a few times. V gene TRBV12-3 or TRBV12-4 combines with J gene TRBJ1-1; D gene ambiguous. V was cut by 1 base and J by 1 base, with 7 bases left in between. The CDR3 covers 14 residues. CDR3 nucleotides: TGTGCCAGCAGTTTAGACGCCGCGAACACTGAAGCTTTCTTT. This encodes CASSLDAANTEAFF.

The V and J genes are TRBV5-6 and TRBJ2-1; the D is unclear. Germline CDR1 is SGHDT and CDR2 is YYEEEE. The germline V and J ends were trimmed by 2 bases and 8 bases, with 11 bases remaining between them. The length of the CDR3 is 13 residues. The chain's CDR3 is CASSLLGFHEQFF. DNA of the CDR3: TGTGCCAGCAGCTTATTGGGGTTCCATGAGCAGTTCTTC.

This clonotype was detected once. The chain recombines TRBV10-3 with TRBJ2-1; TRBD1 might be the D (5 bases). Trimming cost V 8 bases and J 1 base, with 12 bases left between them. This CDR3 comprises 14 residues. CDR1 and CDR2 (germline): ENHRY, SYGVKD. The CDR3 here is CAIASTASYNEQFF. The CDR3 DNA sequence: TGTGCCATCGCATCGACAGCATCCTACAATGAGCAGTTCTTC.

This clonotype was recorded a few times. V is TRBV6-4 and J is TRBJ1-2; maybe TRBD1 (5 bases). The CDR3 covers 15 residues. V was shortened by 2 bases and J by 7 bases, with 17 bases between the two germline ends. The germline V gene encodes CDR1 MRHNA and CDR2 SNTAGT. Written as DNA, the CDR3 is TGTGCCAGCAGTGACCAACCAGGGTTAATCGGTGGCTACACCTTC. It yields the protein CASSDQPGLIGGYTF.

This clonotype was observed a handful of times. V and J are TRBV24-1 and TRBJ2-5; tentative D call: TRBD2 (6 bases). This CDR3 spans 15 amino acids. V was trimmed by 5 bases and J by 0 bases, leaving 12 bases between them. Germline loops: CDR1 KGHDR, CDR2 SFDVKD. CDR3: CATSGGTSHQETQYF. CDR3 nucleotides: TGTGCCACCAGTGGGGGGACTTCCCACCAAGAGACCCAGTACTTC.

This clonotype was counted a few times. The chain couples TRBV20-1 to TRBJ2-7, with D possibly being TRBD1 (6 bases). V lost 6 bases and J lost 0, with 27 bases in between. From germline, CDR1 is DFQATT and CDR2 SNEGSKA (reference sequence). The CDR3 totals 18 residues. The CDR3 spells CSAQDRTVSSFPSYEQYF. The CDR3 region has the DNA TGCAGTGCCCAAGACAGGACAGTTTCCAGTTTTCCCTCCTACGAGCAGTACTTC.

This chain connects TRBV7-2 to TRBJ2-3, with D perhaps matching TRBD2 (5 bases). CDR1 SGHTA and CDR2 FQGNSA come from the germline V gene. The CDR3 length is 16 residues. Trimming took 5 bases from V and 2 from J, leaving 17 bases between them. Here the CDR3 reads CASSLFPGRLTDTQYF. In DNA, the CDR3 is TGTGCCAGCAGCCTTTTTCCGGGGAGACTCACAGATACGCAGTATTTT.

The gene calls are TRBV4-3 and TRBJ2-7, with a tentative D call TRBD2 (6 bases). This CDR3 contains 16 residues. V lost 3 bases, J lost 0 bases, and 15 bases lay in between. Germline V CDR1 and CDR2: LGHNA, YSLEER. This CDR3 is CASSHRPGLPSYEQYF. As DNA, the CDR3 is TGCGCCAGCAGCCATCGACCGGGACTGCCCTCCTACGAGCAGTACTTC.

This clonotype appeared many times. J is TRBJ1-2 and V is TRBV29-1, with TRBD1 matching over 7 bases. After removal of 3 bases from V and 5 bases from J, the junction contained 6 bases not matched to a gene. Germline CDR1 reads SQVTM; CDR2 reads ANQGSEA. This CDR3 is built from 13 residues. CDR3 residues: CSVDGATGYGYTF. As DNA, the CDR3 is TGCAGCGTTGATGGAGCGACAGGGTATGGCTACACCTTC.

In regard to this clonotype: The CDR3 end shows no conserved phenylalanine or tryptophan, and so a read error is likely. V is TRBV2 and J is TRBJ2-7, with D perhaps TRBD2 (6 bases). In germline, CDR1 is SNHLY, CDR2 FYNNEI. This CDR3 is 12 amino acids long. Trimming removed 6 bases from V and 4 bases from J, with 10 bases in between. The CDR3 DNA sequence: TGTGCCAGCAGCGGGGACTCATACGAGCAGTACTTA. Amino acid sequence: CASSGDSYEQYL.

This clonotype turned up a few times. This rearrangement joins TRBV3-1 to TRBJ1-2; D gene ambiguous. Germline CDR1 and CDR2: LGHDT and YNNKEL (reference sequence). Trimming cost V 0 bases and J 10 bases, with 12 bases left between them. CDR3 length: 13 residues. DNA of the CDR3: TGTGCCAGCAGCCAAGATTTGGAGCAGACCTACACCTTC. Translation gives CASSQDLEQTYTF.

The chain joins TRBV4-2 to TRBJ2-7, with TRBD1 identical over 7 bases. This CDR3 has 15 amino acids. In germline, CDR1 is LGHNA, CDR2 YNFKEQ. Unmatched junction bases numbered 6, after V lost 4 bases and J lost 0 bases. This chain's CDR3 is CASSLGRDSSYEQYF. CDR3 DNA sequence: TGTGCCAGCAGCCTAGGCCGGGACAGCTCCTACGAGCAGTACTTC.

The CDR3 protein is CASSPVAGVSNEQFF. CDR3 nucleotide sequence: TGTGCCAGCAGCCCGGTAGCGGGGGTCTCCAATGAGCAGTTCTTC. This chain joins TRBV5-5 and TRBJ2-1; 9 nucleotides align to TRBD2. Germline assignment: CDR1 SGHKS and CDR2 YYEKEE (reference sequence). V lost 4 bases, J lost 6 bases, and 8 bases stayed unmatched. This CDR3 is 15 amino acids long.

The CDR3 DNA sequence: TGCAGTGCTAGATCTCCCGGACGGTACAATGAGCAGTTCTTC. Translation gives CSARSPGRYNEQFF. This sequence joins TRBV20-1 and TRBJ2-1; D gene uncertain. Germline CDR1 and CDR2: DFQATT and SNEGSKA (reference sequence). The CDR3 length is 14 residues. Deletions cut 2 bases from V and 4 bases from J, with 12 bases between.

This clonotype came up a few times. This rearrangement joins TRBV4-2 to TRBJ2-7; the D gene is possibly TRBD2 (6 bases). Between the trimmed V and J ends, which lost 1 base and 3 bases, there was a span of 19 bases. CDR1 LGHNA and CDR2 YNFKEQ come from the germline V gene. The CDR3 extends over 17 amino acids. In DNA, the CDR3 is TGTGCCAGCAGCCAAGCACGAGGGAGGCCGCGGGGCTACGAGCAGTACTTC. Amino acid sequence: CASSQARGRPRGYEQYF.

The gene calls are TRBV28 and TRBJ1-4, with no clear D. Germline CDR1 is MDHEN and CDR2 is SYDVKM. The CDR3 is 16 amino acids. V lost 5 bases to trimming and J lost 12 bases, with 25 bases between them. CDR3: CASSKPLPDWEEELFF. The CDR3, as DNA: TGTGCCAGCAGTAAACCATTACCGGACTGGGAAGAAGAACTGTTTTTT.

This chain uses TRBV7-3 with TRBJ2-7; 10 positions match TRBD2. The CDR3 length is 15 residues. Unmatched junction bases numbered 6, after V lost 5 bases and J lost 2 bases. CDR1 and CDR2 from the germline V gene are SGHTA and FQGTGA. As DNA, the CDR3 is TGTGCCAGCAGCCCCTCGGGACTAGCGACCTACGAGCAGTACTTC. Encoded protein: CASSPSGLATYEQYF.

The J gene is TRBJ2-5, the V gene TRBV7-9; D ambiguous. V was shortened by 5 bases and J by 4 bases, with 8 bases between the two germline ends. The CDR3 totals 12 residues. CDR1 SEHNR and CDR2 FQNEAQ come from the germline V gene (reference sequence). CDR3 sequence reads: CASSVTLETQYF. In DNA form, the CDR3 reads TGTGCCAGCAGCGTAACCCTAGAGACCCAGTACTTC.

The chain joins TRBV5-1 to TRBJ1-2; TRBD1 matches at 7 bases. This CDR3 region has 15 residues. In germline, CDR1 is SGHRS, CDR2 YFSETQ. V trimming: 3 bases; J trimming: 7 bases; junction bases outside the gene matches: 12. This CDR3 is CASSSQSTGEVGYTF. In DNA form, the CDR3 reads TGCGCCAGCAGCTCACAATCCACAGGGGAGGTTGGCTACACCTTC.

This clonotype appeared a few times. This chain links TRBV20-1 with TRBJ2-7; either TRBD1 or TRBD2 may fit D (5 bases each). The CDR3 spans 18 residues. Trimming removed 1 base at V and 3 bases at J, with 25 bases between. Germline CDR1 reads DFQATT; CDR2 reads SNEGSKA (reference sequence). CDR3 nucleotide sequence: TGCAGTGCTAGAGTTCCGGGGAGACAGATTTTACCAGACTACGAGCAGTACTTC. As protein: CSARVPGRQILPDYEQYF.